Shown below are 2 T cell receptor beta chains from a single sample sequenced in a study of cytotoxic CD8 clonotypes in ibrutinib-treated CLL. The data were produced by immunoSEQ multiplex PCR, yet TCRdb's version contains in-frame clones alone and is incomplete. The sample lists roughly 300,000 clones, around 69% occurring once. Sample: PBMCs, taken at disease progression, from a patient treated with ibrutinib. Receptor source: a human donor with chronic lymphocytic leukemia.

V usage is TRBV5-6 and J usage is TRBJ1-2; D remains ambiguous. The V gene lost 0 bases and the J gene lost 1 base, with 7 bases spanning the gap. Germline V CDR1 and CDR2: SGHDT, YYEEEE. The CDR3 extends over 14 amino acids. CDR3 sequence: CASSLGGSNYGYTF. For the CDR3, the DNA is TGTGCCAGCAGCTTGGGAGGCAGTAACTATGGCTACACCTTC.

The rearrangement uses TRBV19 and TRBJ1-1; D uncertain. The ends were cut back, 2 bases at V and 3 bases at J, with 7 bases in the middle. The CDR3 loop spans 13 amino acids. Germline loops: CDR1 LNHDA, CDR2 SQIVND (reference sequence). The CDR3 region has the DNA TGTGCCAGTAGTATATCGGGGTACACTGAAGCTTTCTTT. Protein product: CASSISGYTEAFF.